The next 30 T cell receptor beta chains were all read from a single sample in a study of blood T cells in healthy people across ages. The authors ran a second PCR of roughly 6 to 12 cycles using a sample-barcoded 5' primer and a J-beta primer mix. TCRdb reprocessed the 5' RACE reads with MiXCR, giving one entry per CDR3 protein. The table records around 800,000 distinct CDR3 sequences, 40% to 50% of them present only once. Sequenced input: blood. The receptors stem from a man in his sixties in good health.

The rearrangement links TRBV7-9 to TRBJ1-1; no clear D. V was pared by 5 bases and J by 1 base, with 14 bases between. The germline V gene has CDR1 SEHNR and CDR2 FQNEAQ (reference sequence). The CDR3 consists of 15 residues. CDR3 amino acids: CASSPRTGKNTEAFF. DNA of the CDR3: TGTGCCAGCAGCCCAAGGACTGGCAAGAACACTGAAGCTTTCTTT. The full variable domain, in which reference TRBV7-9 and TRBJ1-1 provide the parts outside the CDR3, is DTGVSQNPRHKITKRGQNVTFRCDPISEHNRLYWYRQTLGQGPEFLTYFQNEAQLEKSRLLSDRFSAERPKGSFSTLEIQRTEQGDSAMYLCASSPRTGKNTEAFFGQGTRLTVV.

The chain couples TRBV12-3 or TRBV12-4 to TRBJ2-7; tentatively, D is TRBD1 (7 bases). The CDR3 totals 16 residues. With 7 bases removed from V and 1 base from J, the gap between germline ends came to 20 bases. The chain's CDR3 is CASTEAWAGGSYEQYF. The CDR3 DNA sequence: TGTGCCAGCACCGAAGCCTGGGCAGGGGGGTCCTACGAGCAGTACTTC.

This clonotype has just one count. The chain carries TRBV12-3 or TRBV12-4 and TRBJ2-1; 7 nucleotides agree with TRBD2. This CDR3 has 14 amino acids. With 5 bases clipped from V and 9 bases from J, the junction kept 10 bases outside the gene matches. In DNA form, the CDR3 reads TGTGCCAGCAGTCGCCTAGGGAGGGTCCCTGAGCAGTTCTTC. This codes for CASSRLGRVPEQFF.

The DNA for the CDR3 is TGTGCCAGCAGTCTCCTAAGGATCGGGACAGAAGCTTTCTTT. It codes for CASSLLRIGTEAFF. The chain is built from TRBV28 and TRBJ1-1; maybe TRBD1 (6 bases). Germline V gene lookup returns CDR1 MDHEN and CDR2 SYDVKM. V was shortened by 5 bases and J by 8 bases, with 18 bases between the two germline ends. The CDR3 is made up of 14 amino acids.

There are a few counts of this clonotype. The V gene is TRBV5-1, the J gene TRBJ1-2; D ambiguous. The CDR3 has 13 amino acids. The germline gives CDR1 SGHRS, CDR2 YFSETQ. V lost 0 bases and J 6 bases, leaving 9 bases between the germline ends. CDR3 loop: CASSLGEKDGYTF. The DNA for the CDR3 is TGCGCCAGCAGCTTGGGGGAGAAGGATGGCTACACCTTC.

The chain recombines TRBV4-3 with TRBJ1-6; D is unclear. V lost 0 bases and J lost 5, with 11 bases in between. Germline CDR1 is LGHNA and CDR2 is YSLEER. This CDR3 contains 16 residues. Written as DNA, the CDR3 is TGCGCCAGCAGCCAAGATGTACAGAAAAATAATTCACCCCTCCACTTT. Protein product: CASSQDVQKNNSPLHF.

V gene TRBV20-1 combines with J gene TRBJ1-5, with TRBD1 matching 7 bases. Germline V CDR1 and CDR2: DFQATT, SNEGSKA (reference sequence). This CDR3 is built from 13 residues. The ends lost 7 bases at V and 6 bases at J; junction bases unmatched: 9. The CDR3 sequence: CSVLQGVSQPQHF. The DNA of the CDR3 is TGCAGTGTCCTGCAGGGGGTTAGTCAGCCCCAGCATTTT.

The sample holds many counts of this clonotype. The chain links TRBV7-2 to TRBJ2-5; 11 nucleotides agree with TRBD1. The trim removed 5 bases at V and 13 bases at J, leaving 15 bases unmatched. The CDR3 runs 15 residues. CDR1 and CDR2 from the germline V gene are SGHTA and FQGNSA. This CDR3 reads CASSAYPGQGGDLYF. In DNA form, the CDR3 reads TGTGCCAGCAGCGCTTATCCGGGACAGGGGGGAGATTTGTACTTC.

This clonotype was seen more than once but under ten times. The J gene is TRBJ2-7, the V gene TRBV6-2 or TRBV6-3; possible D gene TRBD2, 7 bases. Trimming cost V 1 base and J 1 base, with 11 bases left between them. The CDR3 contains 15 residues. Germline CDR1 and CDR2: MNHEY and SVGEGT. CDR3 sequence: CASSYYGGPSYEQYF. The CDR3, as DNA: TGTGCCAGCAGTTACTACGGGGGGCCGTCCTACGAGCAGTACTTC.

This clonotype was counted a few times. CDR3 loop: CASSSSGQAKNIQYF. In DNA form, the CDR3 reads TGTGCCAGCTCTTCGTCGGGGCAAGCCAAAAACATTCAGTACTTC. The chain links TRBV6-5 to TRBJ2-4; D may match TRBD1 or TRBD2 (5 bases each). The V gene's germline CDR1 is MNHEY and CDR2 SVGAGI. The length of the CDR3 is 15 residues. The germline V and J ends were trimmed by 8 bases and 0 bases, with 14 bases remaining between them.

This clonotype came up a few times. The chain links TRBV7-2 to TRBJ2-7; no firm D call. The CDR3 totals 15 residues. Germline CDR1 is SGHTA and CDR2 is FQGNSA. The V end was cut by 5 bases, the J end by 2 bases, with 16 bases between. The CDR3: CASSINGGPTYEQYF. The CDR3 DNA reads as TGTGCCAGCAGCATTAACGGCGGACCTACCTACGAGCAGTACTTC. Filled out from reference TRBV7-2 and TRBJ2-7, the complete variable domain reads GAGVSQSPSNKVTEKGKDVELRCDPISGHTALYWYRQSLGQGLEFLIYFQGNSAPDKSGLPSDRFSAERTGGSVSTLTIQRTQQEDSAVYLCASSINGGPTYEQYFGPGTRLTVT.

This clonotype was detected many times. The chain links TRBV7-2 to TRBJ2-7; D is possibly TRBD1 (6 bases). CDR3 length equals 15 residues. Germline CDR1 is SGHTA and CDR2 is FQGNSA. Deletions cut 4 bases from V and 0 bases from J, with 13 bases between. The DNA for the CDR3 is TGTGCCAGCAGCTCCGCCGGGACACACTCCTACGAGCAGTACTTC. It is translated as CASSSAGTHSYEQYF.

This rearrangement joins TRBV14 to TRBJ2-5; no clear D. The closer fit of TRBJ2-1 to the DNA end suggests the J call may be wrong. Germline V gene data show CDR1 as SGHDN and CDR2 as FVKESK. The CDR3 spans 13 residues. CDR3 sequence: CASSHGFQETQFF. In DNA, the CDR3 is TGTGCCAGCAGCCACGGCTTCCAAGAGACCCAGTTCTTC.

This chain links TRBV7-6 with TRBJ1-2; maybe TRBD1 (6 bases). The CDR3 length is 15 residues. Trimming cost V 1 base and J 6 bases, with 15 bases left between them. CDR1 SGHVS and CDR2 FNYEAQ come from the germline V gene. Here the CDR3 DNA reads TGTGCCAGCAGCTTAGATCCGGGGGCAGGGGATGGCTACACCTTC. Its protein is CASSLDPGAGDGYTF.

The V and J genes are TRBV6-2 or TRBV6-3 and TRBJ1-1; no clear D. This CDR3 comprises 13 residues. Germline V gives CDR1 MNHEY, CDR2 SVGEGT. Deletions cut 4 bases from V and 3 bases from J, with 9 bases between. CDR3 sequence: CASSFIQDTEAFF. DNA of the CDR3: TGTGCCAGCAGTTTTATCCAGGACACTGAAGCTTTCTTT.

The CDR3 is CASSFHRGSGTDTQYF. The CDR3 DNA reads TGTGCCAGCAGCTTCCACAGGGGATCGGGCACAGATACGCAGTATTTT. The rearrangement joins TRBV11-1 to TRBJ2-3, with 7 bases identical to TRBD1. CDR3 length equals 16 residues. V shed 3 bases, J shed 1 base, and the junction held 7 bases outside the gene matches. The germline V gene encodes CDR1 SGHAT and CDR2 FQDESV (reference sequence).

The chain is built from TRBV18 and TRBJ2-7; unclear D gene. The end of the DNA aligns better with TRBJ2-5, so the J call may be wrong. The CDR3 length is 15 residues. CDR1 is KGHSH and CDR2 is LQKENI in the germline V gene. CDR3 sequence (DNA): TGTGCCAGCTCACCACCGGGAACAGTGAGGGAGACCCAGTACTTC. This encodes CASSPPGTVRETQYF.

Here the CDR3 DNA reads TGTGCCACCAGCAGAGAGGGGGGACTAGCGGGGCGCACAGATACGCAGTATTTT. This sequence encodes CATSREGGLAGRTDTQYF. This sequence joins TRBV15 and TRBJ2-3; 13 bases map to TRBD2. V was clipped by 0 bases and J by 1 base; unmatched bases: 4. Germline V CDR1 and CDR2: LNHNV, YYDKDF (reference sequence). This CDR3 has 18 residues.

The chain links TRBV7-2 to TRBJ1-4; D ambiguous. CDR1 is SGHTA and CDR2 is FQGNSA in the germline V gene. The CDR3 contains 11 residues. V lost 7 bases to trimming and J lost 4 bases, with 4 bases between them. The CDR3 nucleotides are TGTGCCAGCACCAATAATGAAAAACTGTTTTTT. Encoded protein: CASTNNEKLFF. Using reference TRBV7-2 and TRBJ1-4 for the parts outside the CDR3, the full variable domain is GAGVSQSPSNKVTEKGKDVELRCDPISGHTALYWYRQSLGQGLEFLIYFQGNSAPDKSGLPSDRFSAERTGGSVSTLTIQRTQQEDSAVYLCASTNNEKLFFGSGTQLSVL.

V gene TRBV13 combines with J gene TRBJ2-4; TRBD2 might be the D (5 bases). The DNA end is more similar to TRBJ2-7, so the J call may be wrong. Per the germline V gene, CDR1 is PRHDT and CDR2 is FYEKMQ (reference sequence). There are 13 residues in the CDR3. CDR3 DNA: TGTGCCAGCAGCCCGCCCCTGACTAACGAGCAGTACTTC. It is translated as CASSPPLTNEQYF.

Remarks on this clonotype: A much bigger clone sits one base away, suggesting this may be a read error. The chain is built from TRBV12-3 or TRBV12-4 and TRBJ1-1; D may be TRBD1 (6 bases). This CDR3 is 12 amino acids long. Written as DNA, the CDR3 is TGTACCAGCAGTTTAGGACAGACTACCCCTTTCTTT. It translates to CTSSLGQTTPFF.

This clonotype occurred once. This sequence joins TRBV7-2 and TRBJ2-1; D is undetermined. The CDR3 sequence is 13 residues long. Between the trimmed V and J ends, which lost 1 base and 8 bases, there was a span of 9 bases. Germline V lookup: CDR1 SGHTA, CDR2 FQGNSA. The chain's CDR3 is CASSLVSSYEQFF. The CDR3 DNA reads TGTGCCAGCAGCTTAGTCAGCTCCTATGAGCAGTTCTTC.

This clonotype was counted only a few times. The chain joins TRBV2 to TRBJ2-1; the match to TRBD2 covers 7 bases. With 4 bases clipped from V and 4 bases from J, the junction kept 7 bases outside the gene matches. This CDR3 contains 15 residues. Germline-derived CDR1 and CDR2 are SNHLY and FYNNEI. The CDR3 coding sequence is TGTGCCAGCAGTGCCGATGGCGGGGGTTACAATGAGCAGTTCTTC. Its protein product is CASSADGGGYNEQFF.

A word on this clonotype: One end of the junction varies from germline; a read error may be responsible. The rearrangement links TRBV30 to TRBJ2-4; D could derive from TRBD1 or TRBD2 (6 bases each). The J call could be wrong; TRBJ2-7 is a better fit for the DNA end. The CDR3 covers 15 residues. Germline loops: CDR1 GTSNPN, CDR2 SVGIG (reference sequence). Here the CDR3 DNA reads TGTGCCCGGAGTGTTTGGGGGCGGGGTTCCTACGAGCAGTACTTC. Translation gives CARSVWGRGSYEQYF.

The sample holds a few counts of this clonotype. CDR3 amino acids: CASSESVANQETQYF. The CDR3 nucleotides are TGCGCCAGCAGTGAGTCGGTGGCGAACCAAGAGACCCAGTACTTC. The V call is TRBV10-2, the J call TRBJ2-5; D ambiguous. The CDR3 totals 15 residues. V gave up 0 bases and J gave up 0 bases, with 8 bases separating them. Looked up from germline, CDR1 is WSHSY and CDR2 is SAAADI.

This clonotype was recorded at least ten times. The J gene is TRBJ2-7, the V gene TRBV7-9; weak D call: TRBD2 (5 bases). CDR3 length: 13 residues. Between the trimmed V and J ends, which lost 0 bases and 4 bases, there was a span of 7 bases. Germline lookup yields CDR1 SEHNR and CDR2 FQNEAQ (reference sequence). Here the CDR3 DNA reads TGTGCCAGCAGCTTAGCCCCGGGATACGAGCAGTACTTC. Amino acids: CASSLAPGYEQYF. The whole variable domain, remainder taken from reference TRBV7-9 and TRBJ2-7, is DTGVSQNPRHKITKRGQNVTFRCDPISEHNRLYWYRQTLGQGPEFLTYFQNEAQLEKSRLLSDRFSAERPKGSFSTLEIQRTEQGDSAMYLCASSLAPGYEQYFGPGTRLTVT.

This rearrangement joins TRBV5-1 to TRBJ2-7; 7 nucleotides align to TRBD1. After removal of 3 bases from V and 3 bases from J, the junction contained 9 bases not matched to a gene. Germline assignment: CDR1 SGHRS and CDR2 YFSETQ. The CDR3 is made up of 15 amino acids. In nucleotides, the CDR3 is TGCGCCAGCAGCTCGAATGGACAGGCCTACTACGAGCAGTACTTC. Its translation is CASSSNGQAYYEQYF. Full variable domain (remainder filled in from reference TRBV5-1 and TRBJ2-7): KAGVTQTPRYLIKTRGQQVTLSCSPISGHRSVSWYQQTPGQGLQFLFEYFSETQRNKGNFPGRFSGRQFSNSRSEMNVSTLELGDSALYLCASSSNGQAYYEQYFGPGTRLTVT.

The CDR3 DNA follows: TGCAGTGCGCAACAGAACACTGAAGCTTTCTTT. As protein: CSAQQNTEAFF. The rearrangement joins TRBV20-1 to TRBJ1-1; D is uncertain. Germline CDR1 DFQATT, CDR2 SNEGSKA (reference sequence). V lost 6 bases and J 1 base, leaving 6 bases between the germline ends. This CDR3 spans 11 amino acids.

This chain links TRBV25-1 with TRBJ2-1; D assignment may be TRBD1 or TRBD2 (5 bases each). Germline V gene sequence: CDR1 MGHDK, CDR2 SYGVNS. V gave up 6 bases and J gave up 8 bases, with 14 bases separating them. The CDR3 length is 13 residues. The CDR3 loop reads CASRDHGDDEQFF. Here the CDR3 DNA reads TGTGCCAGCAGGGACCACGGGGACGATGAGCAGTTCTTC.

This clonotype has a handful of counts. V and J are TRBV3-1 and TRBJ2-5; 11 nucleotides agree with TRBD2. Losses at the gene ends were 0 bases for V and 4 bases for J; bases not matched to a gene: 10. The CDR3 totals 18 residues. The germline CDR1 and CDR2 sequences are LGHDT and YNNKEL (reference sequence). The CDR3 sequence: CASSQDVLAGVVGETQYF. The CDR3 DNA reads as TGTGCCAGCAGCCAAGATGTACTAGCGGGGGTAGTGGGAGAGACCCAGTACTTC.